The sequence of this T cell receptor beta chain was determined in a study of PD-1 blockade in classical Hodgkin lymphoma. Only in-frame clones appear in the TCRdb table, and some are missing; sequencing was by immunoSEQ multiplex PCR. The sample holds roughly 100,000 clones; around nine tenths are singletons and the top ten take roughly 19%. Germline lookup yields CDR1 SGHRS and CDR2 YFSETQ. The ends were cut back, 0 bases at V and 6 bases at J, with 13 bases in the middle. The CDR3 consists of 15 residues. The time point was: cycle 4 day 1 (C4D1), after less than seven weeks of nivolumab. Every patient had relapsed following autologous stem cell transplantation, and cohorts differed in brentuximab vedotin exposure.

The chain links TRBV5-1 to TRBJ2-1; the D gene is possibly TRBD2 (5 bases). The TCR was taken from a human donor with classical Hodgkin lymphoma. Sequences were derived from peripheral blood mononuclear cells (PBMCs), sampled before the fourth cycle of nivolumab. CDR3 DNA: TGCGCCAGCAGCTTGGACGGGGTAGGGCGCAATGAGCAGTTCTTC. Its translation is CASSLDGVGRNEQFF.